This is a list of T cell receptor beta chains from one sample in a study of blood T cell repertoires in COVID-19. Generated by immunoSEQ multiplex PCR, the TCRdb table keeps only in-frame clones and is missing some. The sample includes more than 100,000 clones, about 80% of them seen just once. Material for sequencing was peripheral blood. These receptors were obtained from a woman between 50 and 59 years old with acute or convalescent COVID-19. Both conserved end residues are part of each CDR3. A D gene is named only where the DNA matches it firmly. Expanded clones are given a class, and other clones once, few, many or no size at all.

clone_size	cdr3_length	d_call	v_call	j_call	cdr3_nt	cdr3_aa
.	13	.	TRBV28	TRBJ1-3	TGTGCCAGCAGTTTACCGGGAGTAAACACCATATATTTT	CASSLPGVNTIYF
.	18	TRBD1	TRBV18	TRBJ2-7	TGTGCCAGCTCACCATCAGTTTCTACGGGACAGAAAAAGGGCGAGCAGTACTTC	CASSPSVSTGQKKGEQYF
few	16	TRBD2	TRBV4-1	TRBJ2-7	TGCGCCAGCAGCCAAAGGACTAGCGGGGGGACCTACGAGCAGTACTTC	CASSQRTSGGTYEQYF
.	14	TRBD1	TRBV30	TRBJ2-7	TGTGCCTGGAGTGTGGGGACAGGGAGTAGCGAGCAGTACTTC	CAWSVGTGSSEQYF
.	15	TRBD1	TRBV6-5	TRBJ2-2	TGTGCCGGATCTCGGACAGGGGGGGACACCGGGGAGCTGTTTTTT	CAGSRTGGDTGELFF
.	11	.	TRBV3-1/TRBV3-2	TRBJ1-2	TGTGCCAGCAGCAAGCGTGATGGCTACACCTTC	CASSKRDGYTF
.	10	.	TRBV12-3/TRBV12-4	TRBJ2-7	TGTGCCAGCACCAAATACGAGCAGTACTTC	CASTKYEQYF
.	13	.	TRBV30	TRBJ1-1	TGTGCCTGGAGTCGACAAAGTCGCACTGAAGCTTTCTTT	CAWSRQSRTEAFF
.	14	TRBD1	TRBV6-6	TRBJ1-1	TGTGCCAGCAGTAAGGACAGGGTAAACACTGAAGCTTTCTTT	CASSKDRVNTEAFF
.	15	TRBD1	TRBV24-1	TRBJ2-1	TGTGCCACCAGTGATCACAGGGGGGCCTACAATGAGCAGTTCTTC	CATSDHRGAYNEQFF
once	14	.	TRBV19	TRBJ1-6	TGTGCCAGTAGTATCGAGGGAGGGAATTCACCCCTCCACTTT	CASSIEGGNSPLHF
.	17	TRBD1	TRBV5-1	TRBJ1-1	TGCGCCAGCAGCTCTCTATTCCAGGGGGCATATAACACTGAAGCTTTCTTT	CASSSLFQGAYNTEAFF
.	13	.	TRBV5-1	TRBJ2-1	TGCGCCAGCAGCGTCAAATCCTACAATGAGCAGTTCTTC	CASSVKSYNEQFF
.	13	.	TRBV14	TRBJ1-2	TGTGCCAGCAGCCATTTAGCGAGCTATGGCTACACCTTC	CASSHLASYGYTF
.	14	TRBD1	TRBV5-1	TRBJ2-7	TGCGCCAGCAGCTTGCATGGACAGGGCTACGAGCAGTACTTC	CASSLHGQGYEQYF
.	13	.	TRBV7-2	TRBJ1-5	TGTGCCAGCAGCTTAACAGTGGTGCAGCCCCAGCATTTT	CASSLTVVQPQHF
.	15	TRBD1	TRBV2	TRBJ1-2	TGTGCCAGCAGTGGGAATAACAGGGGAATGTATGGCTACACCTTC	CASSGNNRGMYGYTF
.	16	.	TRBV27	TRBJ2-1	TGTGCCAGCAGTTTATACAGGTCGAGCTCCTACAATGAGCAGTTCTTC	CASSLYRSSSYNEQFF
.	14	TRBD1	TRBV6-1	TRBJ1-2	TGTGCCAGCAGTGACAGGGGACAGTTGTATGGCTACACCTTC	CASSDRGQLYGYTF
.	17	.	TRBV28	TRBJ1-5	TGTGCCAGCAGTTTAGCAGGGCACCCCTTTAGGAATCAGCCCCAGCATTTT	CASSLAGHPFRNQPQHF
.	16	.	TRBV5-1	TRBJ2-7	TGCGCCAGCAGCTTGGAGGCAGGGCAGGGAGGCTACGAGCAGTACTTC	CASSLEAGQGGYEQYF
.	13	.	TRBV6-5	TRBJ2-1	TGTGCCAGCAGGGCGGGGGCGGACAATGAGCAGTTCTTC	CASRAGADNEQFF
.	16	.	TRBV5-5	TRBJ2-1	TGTGCCAGCAGCGCCGGTGGGGGGAGAGCCTACAATGAGCAGTTCTTC	CASSAGGGRAYNEQFF
.	12	.	TRBV3-1/TRBV3-2	TRBJ1-2	TGTGCCAGCAGCCAAGCCTCGGGTGGCTACACCTTC	CASSQASGGYTF
once	15	.	TRBV7-9	TRBJ2-5	TGTGCCAGCAGCGGCGGGACAGTGGACCAAGAGACCCAGTACTTC	CASSGGTVDQETQYF
few	17	TRBD2	TRBV9	TRBJ2-2	TGTGCCAGCAGCCCCCGATTAAAAGCGGGGGCCTCCCGGGAGCTGTTTTTT	CASSPRLKAGASRELFF
.	15	.	TRBV6-5	TRBJ2-7	TGTGCCAGCAGTTACCTGGGGGGGCGCGGACACGAGCAGTACTTC	CASSYLGGRGHEQYF
.	17	.	TRBV30	TRBJ1-6	TGTGCCTGGAGTGTACCACAGCCAAGCTCCTATAATTCACCCCTCCACTTT	CAWSVPQPSSYNSPLHF
.	14	TRBD1	TRBV10-2	TRBJ2-7	TGCGCCAGCAGTCATGGGACAGGGGAGGGGGGGCAGTACTTC	CASSHGTGEGGQYF
.	17	TRBD1	TRBV19	TRBJ1-5	TGTGCCAGTAGTATCCTCGGTCCCGGGACAGGGCCCCAGCCCCAGCATTTT	CASSILGPGTGPQPQHF
.	16	TRBD1	TRBV9	TRBJ2-3	TGTGCCAGCAGCGAAGGGACAGGGCTTTCGACAGATACGCAGTATTTT	CASSEGTGLSTDTQYF
.	18	.	TRBV10-1	TRBJ1-3	TGCGCCAGCAGTGAGTCGGGGGGTATTACGGGAGCTGGAAACACCATATATTTT	CASSESGGITGAGNTIYF
.	12	TRBD1	TRBV6-6	TRBJ1-2	TGTGCCAGCAGCACAGGGGCCTATGGCTACACCTTC	CASSTGAYGYTF
few	13	.	TRBV24-1	TRBJ2-2	TGTGCCACCAGTGATCCGATGACTCGGGAGCTGTTTTTT	CATSDPMTRELFF
.	17	TRBD1	TRBV10-3	TRBJ2-3	TGTGCCATCAGTGAGCCCGACAGGGCTCGTGGTCGAGATACGCAGTATTTT	CAISEPDRARGRDTQYF
many	16	TRBD2	TRBV2	TRBJ2-2	TGTGCCAGCAGTGGACAGACTAGCGTTGCCACCGGGGAGCTGTTTTTT	CASSGQTSVATGELFF
.	13	.	TRBV19	TRBJ1-2	TGTGCCAGTAGGACAAAAGCTAACTATGGCTACACCTTC	CASRTKANYGYTF
many	14	.	TRBV28	TRBJ2-1	TGTGCCAGCATATCGATAGGGGAGGTCAATGAGCAGTTCTTC	CASISIGEVNEQFF
.	14	.	TRBV5-4	TRBJ1-1	TGTGCCAGCAGTAGCCGGGACTTGAACACTGAAGCTTTCTTT	CASSSRDLNTEAFF
.	17	TRBD1	TRBV18	TRBJ1-2	TGTGCCAGCTCACCACCGGTGGGACAGGATCTGAACTATGGCTACACCTTC	CASSPPVGQDLNYGYTF
few	17	TRBD1	TRBV4-1	TRBJ1-1	TGCGCCAGCAGACACGGGACAGGGAGGGTGGTGAACACTGAAGCTTTCTTT	CASRHGTGRVVNTEAFF
.	16	TRBD2	TRBV27	TRBJ2-2	TGTGCCAGCAGCCAACTAGCGGGGGGTAACACCGGGGAGCTGTTTTTT	CASSQLAGGNTGELFF
.	15	TRBD1	TRBV4-1	TRBJ1-1	TGCGCCAGCAGCGGTACAGGGGGGACGAACACTGAAGCTTTCTTT	CASSGTGGTNTEAFF
.	14	TRBD2	TRBV7-3	TRBJ2-1	TGTGCCAGCAGCTTAAGGGGCGGGGGTAATGAGCAGTTCTTC	CASSLRGGGNEQFF
.	14	.	TRBV18	TRBJ2-7	TGTGCCAGCTCACCAACGTCGTCAGGGGTCGAGCAGTACTTC	CASSPTSSGVEQYF
.	15	.	TRBV11-2	TRBJ1-4	TGTGCCAGCAGCTTAGACAGGGGTTCCAATGAAAAACTGTTTTTT	CASSLDRGSNEKLFF
once	15	TRBD1	TRBV2	TRBJ1-6	TGTGCCAGCAGTGAGGACAGGGCGCTAAATTCACCCCTCCACTTT	CASSEDRALNSPLHF
.	11	.	TRBV6-5	TRBJ2-4	TGTGCCAGCAGTTGGCGGAACATTCAGTACTTC	CASSWRNIQYF
once	12	.	TRBV24-1	TRBJ1-5	TGTGCCACCAGTGACGGGAATCAGCCCCAGCATTTT	CATSDGNQPQHF
.	12	.	TRBV3-1/TRBV3-2	TRBJ2-7	TGTGCCAGCAGCCAGCAGGGCACCGAGCAGTACTTC	CASSQQGTEQYF